This T cell receptor beta chain was found in a study of shared clonotypes between healthy human individuals. Each sorted subset replicate got 200 ng genomic DNA, about 33,000 genomes. Using immunoSEQ multiplex PCR, the repertoire was profiled, and TCRdb retains in-frame clones only, with some absent. The sample records more than 2,000,000 clones, about 92% being singletons. As for this clone: Its target is not known.

Study-level points and caveats: Rarefaction revealed incomplete sorted-subset sequencing despite large depth.

The CDR3 sequence is 13 residues long. The germline V gene encodes CDR1 MDHEN and CDR2 SYDVKM. Trimming left V 4 bases short and J 3 bases short, with 10 bases between. J is TRBJ2-7 and V is TRBV28; D is unresolved. The sequenced sample consisted of naive CD4+ T cells sorted from blood. Subset meaning: CD45RA+ positively selected. The receptor's source is a man aged 18 to 30 in good health. The CDR3 sequence: CASSWTVNYEQYF. CDR3 sequence (DNA): TGTGCCAGCAGTTGGACGGTTAACTACGAGCAGTACTTC.